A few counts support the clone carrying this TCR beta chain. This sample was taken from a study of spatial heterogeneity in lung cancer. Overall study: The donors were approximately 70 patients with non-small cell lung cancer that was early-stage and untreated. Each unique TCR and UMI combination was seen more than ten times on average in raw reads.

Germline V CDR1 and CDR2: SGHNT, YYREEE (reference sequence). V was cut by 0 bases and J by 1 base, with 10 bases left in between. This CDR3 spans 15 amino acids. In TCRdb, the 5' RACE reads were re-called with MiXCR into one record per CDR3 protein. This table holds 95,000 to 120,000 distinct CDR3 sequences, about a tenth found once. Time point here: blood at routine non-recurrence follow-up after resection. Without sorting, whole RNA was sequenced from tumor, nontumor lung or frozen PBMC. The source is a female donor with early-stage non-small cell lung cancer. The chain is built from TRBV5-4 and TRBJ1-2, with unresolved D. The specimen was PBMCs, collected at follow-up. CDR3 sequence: CASSLGGQFNYGYTF. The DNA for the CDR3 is TGTGCCAGCAGCTTGGGAGGCCAGTTTAACTATGGCTACACCTTC.